The subject of this entry is one T cell receptor beta chain. This entry comes from a study of control samples from healthy donors and cancer patients. Germline values: CDR1 MGHRA, CDR2 YSYEKL. The CDR3 is 13 residues long. V was clipped by 1 base and J by 7 bases, with 10 bases between them. Generated by immunoSEQ multiplex PCR, the TCRdb table keeps only in-frame clones and is missing some. Of some 120,000 clones in the sample, over 75% are singletons; the top ten hold around 8.7%. The clonotype was recovered from a man between 40 and 49 years old in good health. The sequenced sample consisted of blood. This chain connects TRBV4-1 to TRBJ1-1, with D unresolved. CDR3 DNA: TGCGCCAGCAGCCAAGTGGGAGGCTTTGAAGCTTTCTTT. It encodes CASSQVGGFEAFF.